This T cell receptor (beta chain) appears in the sequencing data of a study of blood T cell repertoires in COVID-19. As for the study in general: T cells, B-cell-depleted T cells, or PBMCs provided the cDNA or gDNA that served as material.

The age range of participants was about 18 to 89 years, with residence in roughly 25 US areas. Cohort allocation depended upon clinical history that participants reported. Among Cohort 3 donors, those recovered had two negative PCRs, clearance, or symptom resolution. This table comes from immunoSEQ multiplex PCR, and its TCRdb copy is limited to in-frame clones, with some not included. The sample lists 250,000 to 400,000 clones, about nine tenths occurring once. The material sequenced was PBMCs or T cells enriched from blood (not recorded which). The sequence derives from a man between 60 and 70 years old who had recovered from COVID-19.

CDR3: CAISGTSGNTDTQYF. CDR3 DNA: TGTGCCATCAGTGGGACTAGCGGGAACACAGATACGCAGTATTTT. This rearrangement joins TRBV10-3 to TRBJ2-3; 12 nucleotides match TRBD2. The CDR3 length is 15 residues. Trimming removed 4 bases from V and 2 bases from J; junction bases left unmatched: 1. Germline loops: CDR1 ENHRY, CDR2 SYGVKD.